The present TCR beta chain was sequenced within a study of Ad26.COV2.S vaccination and SARS-CoV-2 variants. In the study overall: The authors gave Ad26.COV2.S intramuscularly, either once or twice 56 days apart.

Assay: immunoSEQ multiplex PCR; the TCRdb copy retains only in-frame clones and omits some. The data contain about 380,000 clones, under 90% of them singletons. Germline assignment: CDR1 MGHRA and CDR2 YSYEKL. Unmatched junction bases numbered 6, after V lost 3 bases and J lost 4 bases. The CDR3 consists of 15 residues. Regarding treatment: roughly 19 received Ad26.COV2.S at low or high dose, single or two shots; 5 received placebo; per-sample allocation not given. Vaccine and placebo recipients were sampled on day 63 after the first injection. The chain has TRBV4-1 and TRBJ1-2; 9 nucleotides match TRBD1. Source: peripheral blood, taken in a trial of Ad26.COV2.S vaccine versus placebo. The TCR sequence derives from a person aged 18-60 years who received the Ad26.COV2.S COVID-19 vaccine or a placebo. CDR3 protein: CASSHADRGAYGYTF. CDR3 DNA sequence: TGCGCCAGCAGCCATGCCGACAGGGGGGCCTATGGCTACACCTTC.